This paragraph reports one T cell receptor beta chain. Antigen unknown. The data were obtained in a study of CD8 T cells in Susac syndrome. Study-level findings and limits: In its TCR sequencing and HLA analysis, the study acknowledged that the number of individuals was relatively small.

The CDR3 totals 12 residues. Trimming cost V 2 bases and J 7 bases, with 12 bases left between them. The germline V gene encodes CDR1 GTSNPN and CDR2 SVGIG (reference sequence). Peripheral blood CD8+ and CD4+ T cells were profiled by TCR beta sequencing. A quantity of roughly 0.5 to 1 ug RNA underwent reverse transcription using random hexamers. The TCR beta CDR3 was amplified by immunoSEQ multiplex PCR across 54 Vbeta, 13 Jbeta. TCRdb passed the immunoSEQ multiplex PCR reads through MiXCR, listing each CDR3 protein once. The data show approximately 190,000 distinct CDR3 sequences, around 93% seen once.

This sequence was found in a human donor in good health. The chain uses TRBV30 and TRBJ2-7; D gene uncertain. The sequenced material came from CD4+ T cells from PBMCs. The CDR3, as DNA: TGTGCCTGGAGTCTCGCGGCGGATGAGCAGTACTTC. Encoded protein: CAWSLAADEQYF.